Below, one T cell receptor (beta chain) is given with its context. No cognate antigen has been identified for it. Base quality data are lacking; no much larger clone is found one base away. A distance of 14 bases separates the germline ends of V and J, which lose 1 base and 5 bases respectively. In the germline V gene, CDR1 corresponds to SGHTA and CDR2 to FQGNSA. Inclusive of the bounding cysteine and phenylalanine, the CDR3 is 15 residues long. The sequence is cut down to CDR3 DNA, 45 bases in frame from base 1. The method behind the library was the immunoSEQ multiplex PCR assay. Not all clones reach the TCRdb copy of this immuneACCESS table, which keeps in-frame sequences only. Checked studies attribute under half of the gap to unresolved V genes and leave the rest unexplained. This sample gives about 33,000 clones in total; roughly 90% of them show up just once. Approximately 0.43% of the sample is held by the ten biggest clonotypes.

This sample was taken from a study of T cell changes during pregnancy in multiple sclerosis (dated by TCRdb to the late 2010s). Broadly, across the study: The study looked at changes in the T cell repertoire across pregnancy in women with multiple sclerosis.

The receptor was derived from a female donor in good health, enrolled as a control in a pregnancy study. The sequencing here drew on CD4+ T cells from peripheral blood mononuclear cells, taken in the second trimester of pregnancy. The chain uses TRBV7-2 and TRBJ2-5; the D gene is possibly TRBD2, with 6 bases matching. The CDR3 in this case is CASSLGSGEAETQYF. The base sequence is TGTGCCAGCAGCTTAGGATCGGGAGAGGCGGAGACCCAGTACTTC.